Sequencing of this TCR beta chain was carried out in a study of T cell responses to AZD1222 COVID-19 vaccine (dated by TCRdb to the early 2020s). For context, the study as a whole: A total of 230 to 250 trial participants underwent TCR sequencing, of whom 207 received two doses of AZD1222 and approximately 25 received two doses of the MenACWY control vaccine. Trial participants were enrolled by age into 18-55, 56-69 and 70-plus year subgroups, with approximately 150, 30 and 60 TCR-sequenced participants respectively. The research as a whole found: The vaccine-associated CD4 TCRs covered the entire spike protein, and the dominant responses fell in regions 160-218 and 743-854. Participants were mostly white British, with more females than males. The authors suggested clonal diversity may have been underestimated. The 56-69-year group was small, and its depth increase did not reach significance, likely because of low power. Only six or seven AZD1222 recipients were SARS-CoV-2 seropositive at baseline, limiting conclusions about previously exposed vaccinees. A significant rise in spike-specific TCR breadth and depth was observed after two AZD1222 doses relative to day 0 and relative to MenACWY recipients. Nearly half of unique spike-specific TCRs reportedly recognized epitopes outside regions mutated in the B.1.351 and B.1.1.7 variants. No day 14 peak-response samples were available, so repertoires were characterized only after the peak T cell response.

Trimming leaves V shorter by 6 bases and J shorter by 5 bases, with the junction holding 4 bases beyond the gene matches. From its cysteine to its phenylalanine, the CDR3 spans 15 amino acids. Here the CDR3 DNA is all that survives: 45 bases in frame from base 1. The germline V gene (reference sequence) provides CDR1 LNHDA and CDR2 SQIVND. This clone came up once. It has no known antigen specificity. No qualities accompany the bases; no much larger clone lies one base away. The CDR3 regions of human TCRbeta chains were analyzed by immunosequencing. As for the original processing: Repertoire TCRs were checked for matches against a reference library of SARS-CoV-2-specific TCRs that had been generated using the MIRA antigen-specificity platform. Breadth was defined as the fraction of unique TCRs that were SARS-CoV-2-associated, and depth was defined as the fraction of total T cells that were SARS-CoV-2-associated. Using the MIRA data, each spike-specific TCR was assigned both to the spike region to which the TCR was reactive and to a CD4 or CD8 class. Log10-transformed breadth and depth values were compared by one-way ANOVA with Sidak's multiple comparisons tests. In TCRdb, the immuneACCESS table is reduced to in-frame sequences with V and J assigned. These tables do not hold every clone; where another copy was compared, an unresolved V gene accounts for under half, and the others remain unexplained. The V and J calls and clone size come from that table; D and trimming were worked out from the DNA. This sample lists 90,000 to 120,000 clones; over 80% were detected once. Less than 7.5% of the sample rests with the top ten.

The time point label here, explained by the study, means: about 28 days (+/-7) after the second vaccine dose. AZD1222 recipients given second doses at about 4 weeks or at about 12 weeks were pooled, since spike-specific TCR depth and breadth were not found to differ between the two schedules. Vaccinee samples were obtained from the UK trials COV001 and COV002, which included a single-blind randomized controlled phase 2/3 trial of AZD1222 (ChAdOx1 nCoV-19) in healthy adults. Trial participant PBMC samples were collected at day 0 and day 28 after the second dose for TCRbeta chain sequencing. The sequences come from peripheral blood, collected 28 days after the second AZD1222 dose. This receptor was identified in an adult who received the AZD1222 COVID-19 vaccine. The V and J genes are TRBV19 and TRBJ2-5; 15 of the junction bases match TRBD2. The CDR3 reads CASSPGTSGRETQYF. The nucleotides are TGTGCCAGTAGCCCAGGGACTAGCGGGAGGGAGACCCAGTACTTC.